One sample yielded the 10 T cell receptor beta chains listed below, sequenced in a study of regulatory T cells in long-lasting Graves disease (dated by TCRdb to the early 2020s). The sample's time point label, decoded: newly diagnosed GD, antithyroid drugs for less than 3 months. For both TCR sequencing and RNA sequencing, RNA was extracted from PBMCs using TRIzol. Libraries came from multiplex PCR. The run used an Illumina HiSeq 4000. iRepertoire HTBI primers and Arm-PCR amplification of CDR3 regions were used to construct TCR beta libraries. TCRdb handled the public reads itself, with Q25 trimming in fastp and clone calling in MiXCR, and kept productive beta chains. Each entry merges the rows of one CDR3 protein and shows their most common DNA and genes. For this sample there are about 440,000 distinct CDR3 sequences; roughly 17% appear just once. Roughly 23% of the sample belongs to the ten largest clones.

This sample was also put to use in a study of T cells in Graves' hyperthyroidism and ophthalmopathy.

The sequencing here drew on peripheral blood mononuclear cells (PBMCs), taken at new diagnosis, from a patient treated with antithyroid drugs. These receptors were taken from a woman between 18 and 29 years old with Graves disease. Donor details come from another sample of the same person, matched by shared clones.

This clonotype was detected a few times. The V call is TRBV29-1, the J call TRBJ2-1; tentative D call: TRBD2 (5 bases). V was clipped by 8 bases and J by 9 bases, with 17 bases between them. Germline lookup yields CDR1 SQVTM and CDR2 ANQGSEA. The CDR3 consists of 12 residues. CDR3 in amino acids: CSTQTPGTEQFF. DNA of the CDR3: TGCAGCACCCAGACCCCGGGAACTGAGCAGTTCTTC.

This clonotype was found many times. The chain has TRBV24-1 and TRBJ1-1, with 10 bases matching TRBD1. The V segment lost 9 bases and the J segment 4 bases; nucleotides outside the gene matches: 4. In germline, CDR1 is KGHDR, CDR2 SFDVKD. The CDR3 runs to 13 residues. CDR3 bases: TGTGCCACCCGGGACAGGGGAAGCACTGAAGCTTTCTTT. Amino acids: CATRDRGSTEAFF.

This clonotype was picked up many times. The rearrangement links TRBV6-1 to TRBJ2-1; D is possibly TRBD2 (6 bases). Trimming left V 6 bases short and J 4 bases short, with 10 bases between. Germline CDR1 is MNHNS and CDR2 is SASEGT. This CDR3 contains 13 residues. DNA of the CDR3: TGTGCCAGCAGGTTAGCGGAGTACAATGAGCAGTTCTTC. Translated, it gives CASRLAEYNEQFF.

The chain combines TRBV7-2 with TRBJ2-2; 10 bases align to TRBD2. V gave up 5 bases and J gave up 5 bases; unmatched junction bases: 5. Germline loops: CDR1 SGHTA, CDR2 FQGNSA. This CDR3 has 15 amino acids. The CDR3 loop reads CASSRAGGSTGELFF. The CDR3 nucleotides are TGTGCCAGCAGCCGAGCGGGAGGGTCGACCGGGGAGCTGTTTTTT.

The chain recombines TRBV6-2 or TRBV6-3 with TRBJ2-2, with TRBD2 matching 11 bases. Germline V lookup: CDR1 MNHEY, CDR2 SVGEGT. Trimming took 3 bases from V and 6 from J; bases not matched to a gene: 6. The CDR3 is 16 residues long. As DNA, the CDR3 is TGTGCCAGCAGTTATGTGGGTAGCGGGAGGGCCGGGGAGCTGTTTTTT. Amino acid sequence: CASSYVGSGRAGELFF.

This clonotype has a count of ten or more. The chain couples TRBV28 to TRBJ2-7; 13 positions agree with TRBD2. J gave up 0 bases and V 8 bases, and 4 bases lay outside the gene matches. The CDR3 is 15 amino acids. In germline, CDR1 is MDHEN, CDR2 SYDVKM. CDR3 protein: CASLGTSGVSYEQYF. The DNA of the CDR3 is TGTGCCAGCTTGGGGACTAGCGGGGTCTCCTACGAGCAGTACTTC.

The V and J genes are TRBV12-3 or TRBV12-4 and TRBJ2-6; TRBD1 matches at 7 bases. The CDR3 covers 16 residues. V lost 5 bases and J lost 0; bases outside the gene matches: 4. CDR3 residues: CASSPRTGSGANVLTF. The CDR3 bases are TGTGCCAGCAGTCCCCGGACAGGCTCTGGGGCCAACGTCCTGACTTTC.

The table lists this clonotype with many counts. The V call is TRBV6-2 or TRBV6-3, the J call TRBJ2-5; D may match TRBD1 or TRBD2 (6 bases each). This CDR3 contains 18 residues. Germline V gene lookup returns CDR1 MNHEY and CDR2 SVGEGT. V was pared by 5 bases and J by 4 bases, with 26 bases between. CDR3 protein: CASSEVGGTGYLGETQYF. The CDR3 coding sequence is TGTGCCAGCAGTGAAGTCGGGGGTACAGGGTACCTCGGAGAGACCCAGTACTTC.

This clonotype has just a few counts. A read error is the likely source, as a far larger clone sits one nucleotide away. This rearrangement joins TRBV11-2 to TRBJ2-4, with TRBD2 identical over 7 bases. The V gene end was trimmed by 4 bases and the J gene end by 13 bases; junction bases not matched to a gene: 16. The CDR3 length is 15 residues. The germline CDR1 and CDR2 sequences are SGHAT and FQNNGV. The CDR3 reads CASSYGREFRNEQYF. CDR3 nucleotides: TGTGCCAGCAGCTACGGGCGGGAGTTCCGCAATGAGCAGTACTTC.

CDR3 region: CSAHSGPTYEQYF. The CDR3 bases are TGCAGTGCACACTCGGGACCGACCTACGAGCAGTACTTC. This sequence joins TRBV20-1 and TRBJ2-7; D is tentatively TRBD1 or TRBD2 (5 bases each). V lost 6 bases, J lost 2 bases, and 14 bases lay in between. The CDR3 contains 13 residues. Germline loops: CDR1 DFQATT, CDR2 SNEGSKA (reference sequence).